This entry lists 10 T cell receptor beta chains sequenced from one sample in a study of regulatory T cells in long-lasting Graves disease. Construction of the TCR beta libraries employed iRepertoire HTBI primers in conjunction with Arm-PCR of CDR3 regions. MiXCR was run by TCRdb on the multiplex PCR reads, yielding one entry per CDR3 protein. This table has a few hundred thousand distinct CDR3 sequences, about 17% appearing once. The time point is: newly diagnosed GD, antithyroid drugs for less than 3 months. Researchers made the TCR library from RNA that was extracted from PBMCs. The same sample was also used in a study of T cells in Graves' hyperthyroidism and ophthalmopathy.

Sequenced here: peripheral blood mononuclear cells (PBMCs), sampled at new diagnosis, from a patient treated with antithyroid drugs. All receptors come from a woman between 18 and 30 years old with Graves disease.

The V gene is TRBV30, the J gene TRBJ2-7; D may match TRBD1 or TRBD2 (5 bases each). The length of the CDR3 is 11 residues. V shed 6 bases and J shed 2 bases, with 8 bases lying between them. Germline-derived CDR1 and CDR2 are GTSNPN and SVGIG (reference sequence). The DNA for the CDR3 is TGTGCCTGCCGGGGCCCCTACGAGCAGTACTTC. Translation gives CACRGPYEQYF.

This chain links TRBV20-1 with TRBJ2-7; TRBD2 might be the D (6 bases). Trimming stripped 4 bases from V and 7 bases from J, with 32 bases between. Per germline, CDR1 DFQATT and CDR2 SNEGSKA (reference sequence). This CDR3 is built from 18 residues. CDR3 in amino acids: CSAISPWRESLRLEEQYF. The DNA of the CDR3 is TGCAGTGCTATATCTCCCTGGAGGGAGAGCCTCCGTCTGGAAGAGCAGTACTTC.

This clonotype was detected many times. The rearrangement links TRBV19 to TRBJ2-7, with TRBD1 matching 7 bases. This CDR3 has 13 amino acids. V dropped 4 bases and J dropped 4; count of bases not matched to a gene: 4. Germline V gene lookup returns CDR1 LNHDA and CDR2 SQIVND (reference sequence). The chain's CDR3 is CASSSDRAYEQYF. The CDR3 DNA is TGTGCCAGTAGTAGCGACAGGGCTTACGAGCAGTACTTC.

There are a few counts of this clonotype. The CDR3 DNA reads TGTGCCAGCAGCTTGGGCGTCTATCAGCCCCAGCATTTT. It yields the protein CASSLGVYQPQHF. V usage is TRBV7-9 and J usage is TRBJ1-5; D gene ambiguous. Germline V gene lookup returns CDR1 SEHNR and CDR2 FQNEAQ (reference sequence). CDR3 size: 13 residues. Trimming stripped 3 bases from V and 5 bases from J, with 8 bases between.

This clonotype showed up many times. The chain couples TRBV28 to TRBJ1-1, with 9 bases lining up with TRBD1. This CDR3 region has 16 residues. CDR1 and CDR2 (germline): MDHEN, SYDVKM. V dropped 2 bases and J dropped 12; count of bases not matched to a gene: 16. The DNA for the CDR3 is TGTGCCAGCAGTTTAGTACCCCTCGGGACAGGGTGGTTTACTTTCTTT. Protein: CASSLVPLGTGWFTFF.

In its sample, this clonotype was seen many times. The chain employs TRBV20-1 and TRBJ2-3; 9 bases line up with TRBD1. Looked up from germline, CDR1 is DFQATT and CDR2 is SNEGSKA (reference sequence). V shed 6 bases and J 4 bases; nucleotides not matched to a gene: 11. This CDR3 spans 15 amino acids. The CDR3 protein is CSAPGTGNIADTQYF. CDR3 coding DNA: TGCAGTGCCCCTGGGACAGGGAATATCGCAGATACGCAGTATTTT.

The V call is TRBV10-2, the J call TRBJ2-7; D perhaps matches TRBD2 (5 bases). Per germline, CDR1 WSHSY and CDR2 SAAADI. The ends were cut back, 0 bases at V and 1 base at J, with 16 bases in the middle. This CDR3 is 17 amino acids long. The CDR3 region is CASSESGSSGLSYEQYF. In DNA form, the CDR3 reads TGCGCCAGCAGTGAGTCAGGGAGTTCCGGGTTATCCTACGAGCAGTACTTC.

In its sample, this clonotype was seen many times. This chain uses TRBV7-2 with TRBJ2-5; D remains ambiguous. Trimming stripped 3 bases from V and 0 bases from J, with 5 bases between. Germline CDR1 and CDR2: SGHTA and FQGNSA. The CDR3 is 13 residues long. CDR3 sequence (DNA): TGTGCCAGCAGCTTGTTCAACCAAGAGACCCAGTACTTC. This codes for CASSLFNQETQYF.

This clonotype has a count of ten or more. This chain connects TRBV18 to TRBJ2-1; D is perhaps TRBD2 (6 bases). CDR1 KGHSH and CDR2 LQKENI come from the germline V gene. There are 14 residues in the CDR3. V lost 3 bases and J 4 bases, leaving 10 bases between the germline ends. The CDR3 loop reads CASSPGGIYNEQFF. The DNA of the CDR3 is TGTGCCAGCTCACCGGGCGGGATATACAATGAGCAGTTCTTC.

The table lists this clonotype with a few counts. This chain links TRBV5-4 with TRBJ1-2, with a possible D match to TRBD1 (6 bases). In germline, CDR1 is SGHNT, CDR2 YYREEE (reference sequence). The CDR3 runs 16 residues. With 0 bases removed from V and 0 bases from J, the gap between germline ends came to 12 bases. The CDR3 DNA reads as TGTGCCAGCAGCTTGGAACAGGGAATTACTAACTATGGCTACACCTTC. Its protein is CASSLEQGITNYGYTF. Filled out from reference TRBV5-4 and TRBJ1-2, the complete variable domain reads ETGVTQSPTHLIKTRGQQVTLRCSSQSGHNTVSWYQQALGQGPQFIFQYYREEENGRGNFPPRFSGLQFPNYSSELNVNALELDDSALYLCASSLEQGITNYGYTFGSGTRLTVV.